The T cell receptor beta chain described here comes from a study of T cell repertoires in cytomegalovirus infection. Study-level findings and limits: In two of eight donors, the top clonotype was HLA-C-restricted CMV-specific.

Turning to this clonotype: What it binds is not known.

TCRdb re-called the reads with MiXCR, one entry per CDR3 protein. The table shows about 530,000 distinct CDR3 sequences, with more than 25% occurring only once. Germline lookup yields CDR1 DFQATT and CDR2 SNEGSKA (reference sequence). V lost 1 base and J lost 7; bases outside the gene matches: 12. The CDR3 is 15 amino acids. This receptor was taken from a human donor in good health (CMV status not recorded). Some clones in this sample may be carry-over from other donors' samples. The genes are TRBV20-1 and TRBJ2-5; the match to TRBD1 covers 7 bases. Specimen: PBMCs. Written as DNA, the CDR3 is TGCAGTGCTAGAGGGCCAGACAGGGCCGTGGGGACCCAGTACTTC. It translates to CSARGPDRAVGTQYF.